Listed here are 3 T cell receptor beta chains from one sample, sequenced in a study of blood T cell repertoires in COVID-19. The protocol was immunoSEQ multiplex PCR, while the TCRdb copy is restricted to in-frame clones and leaves out a portion. The profile shows roughly 100,000 clones, about 87% of them singletons. Sequencing was done on a sample of peripheral blood. The origin of the receptors is a human donor in a cohort sampled during active or convalescent COVID-19.

The chain links TRBV6-6 to TRBJ1-4, with D tentatively TRBD1 (6 bases). The ends were cut back, 7 bases at V and 4 bases at J, with 13 bases in the middle. The CDR3 spans 14 residues. Germline V gene sequence: CDR1 MNHNY, CDR2 SVGAGI (reference sequence). This chain's CDR3 is CASNRGADNEKLFF. CDR3 coding DNA: TGTGCCAGCAACCGGGGGGCTGATAATGAAAAACTGTTTTTT.

The CDR3 DNA follows: TGTGCCAGCAGTTACCGACAGGGGGGTGAAGCTTTCTTT. It translates to CASSYRQGGEAFF. The rearrangement joins TRBV6-6 to TRBJ1-1; 9 bases map to TRBD1. The CDR3 contains 13 residues. J gave up 7 bases and V 2 bases, and 2 bases lay outside the gene matches. Germline V lookup: CDR1 MNHNY, CDR2 SVGAGI (reference sequence).

This clone was observed a single time. The chain has TRBV28 and TRBJ1-2; the match to TRBD1 covers 9 bases. The CDR3 is 17 residues long. Germline V lookup: CDR1 MDHEN, CDR2 SYDVKM. V trimming: 2 bases; J trimming: 4 bases; junction bases outside the gene matches: 11. CDR3 region: CASSLGGTGTGIYGYTF. CDR3 in DNA: TGTGCCAGCAGTTTAGGGGGGACCGGGACAGGGATCTATGGCTACACCTTC.